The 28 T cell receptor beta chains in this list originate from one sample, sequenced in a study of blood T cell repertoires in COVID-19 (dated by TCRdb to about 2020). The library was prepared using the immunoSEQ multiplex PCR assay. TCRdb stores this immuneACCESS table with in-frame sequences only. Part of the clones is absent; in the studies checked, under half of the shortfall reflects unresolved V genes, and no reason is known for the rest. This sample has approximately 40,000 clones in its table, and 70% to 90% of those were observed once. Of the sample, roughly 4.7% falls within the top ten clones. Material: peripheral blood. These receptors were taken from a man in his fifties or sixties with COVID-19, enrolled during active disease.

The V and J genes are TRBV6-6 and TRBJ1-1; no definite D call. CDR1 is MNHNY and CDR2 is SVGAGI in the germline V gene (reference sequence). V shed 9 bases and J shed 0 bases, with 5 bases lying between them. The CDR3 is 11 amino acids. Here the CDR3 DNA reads TGTGCCAGTAGCATGAACACTGAAGCTTTCTTT. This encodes CASSMNTEAFF.

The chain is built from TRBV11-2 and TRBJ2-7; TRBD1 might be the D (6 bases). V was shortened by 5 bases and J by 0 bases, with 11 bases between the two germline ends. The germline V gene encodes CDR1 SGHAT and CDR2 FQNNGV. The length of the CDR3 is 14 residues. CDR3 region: CASSRTDLSYEQYF. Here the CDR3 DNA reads TGTGCCAGCAGCCGGACAGACCTCTCCTACGAGCAGTACTTC.

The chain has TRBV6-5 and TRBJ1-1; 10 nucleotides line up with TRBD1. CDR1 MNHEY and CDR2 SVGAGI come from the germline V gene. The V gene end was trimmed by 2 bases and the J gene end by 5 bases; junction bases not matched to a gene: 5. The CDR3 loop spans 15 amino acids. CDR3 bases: TGTGCCAGCAGTTACGGGCGACAGGGGGCGACTGAAGCTTTCTTT. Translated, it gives CASSYGRQGATEAFF.

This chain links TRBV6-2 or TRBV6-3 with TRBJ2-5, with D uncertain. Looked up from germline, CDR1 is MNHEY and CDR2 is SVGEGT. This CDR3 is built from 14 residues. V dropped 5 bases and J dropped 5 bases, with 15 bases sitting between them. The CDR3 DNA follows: TGTGCCAGCAGTGTGGGCAACGCAGTGGAGACCCAGTACTTC. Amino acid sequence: CASSVGNAVETQYF.

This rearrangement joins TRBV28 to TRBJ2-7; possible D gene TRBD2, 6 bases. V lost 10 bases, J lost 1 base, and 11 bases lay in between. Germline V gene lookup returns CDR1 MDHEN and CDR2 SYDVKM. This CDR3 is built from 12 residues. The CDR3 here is CAIGTGSYEQYF. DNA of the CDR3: TGTGCCATCGGGACTGGTTCCTACGAGCAGTACTTC.

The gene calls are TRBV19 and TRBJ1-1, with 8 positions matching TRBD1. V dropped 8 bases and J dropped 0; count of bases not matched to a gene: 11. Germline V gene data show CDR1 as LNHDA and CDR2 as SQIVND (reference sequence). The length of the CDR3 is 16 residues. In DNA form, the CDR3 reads TGTGCCAGTTCCGACAGGGGCTCTGGAGTGAACACTGAAGCTTTCTTT. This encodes CASSDRGSGVNTEAFF.

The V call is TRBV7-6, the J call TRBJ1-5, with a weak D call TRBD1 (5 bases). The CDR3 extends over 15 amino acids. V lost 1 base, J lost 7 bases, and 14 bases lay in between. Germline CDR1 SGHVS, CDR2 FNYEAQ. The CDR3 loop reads CASSLGPSGGQPQHF. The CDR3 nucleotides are TGTGCCAGCAGCTTAGGCCCATCCGGGGGGCAGCCCCAGCATTTT.

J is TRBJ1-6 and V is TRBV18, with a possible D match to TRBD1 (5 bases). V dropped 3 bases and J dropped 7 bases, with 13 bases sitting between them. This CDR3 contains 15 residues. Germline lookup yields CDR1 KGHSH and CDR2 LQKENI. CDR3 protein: CASSPDLGGNSPLHF. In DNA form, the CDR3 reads TGTGCCAGCTCACCTGACTTGGGGGGAAATTCACCCCTCCACTTT.

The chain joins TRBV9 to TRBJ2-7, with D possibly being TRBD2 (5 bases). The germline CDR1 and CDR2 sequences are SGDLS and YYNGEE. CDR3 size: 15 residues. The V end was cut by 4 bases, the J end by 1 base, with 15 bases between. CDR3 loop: CASSPRGSHSYEQYF. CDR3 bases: TGTGCCAGCAGCCCTCGAGGGTCTCATTCCTACGAGCAGTACTTC.

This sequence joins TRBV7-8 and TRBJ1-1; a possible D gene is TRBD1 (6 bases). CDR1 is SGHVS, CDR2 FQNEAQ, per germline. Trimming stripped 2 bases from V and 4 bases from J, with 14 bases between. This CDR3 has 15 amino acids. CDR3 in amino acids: CASSLKSGGATEAFF. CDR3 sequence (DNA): TGTGCCAGCAGCTTAAAGTCGGGGGGGGCCACTGAAGCTTTCTTT.

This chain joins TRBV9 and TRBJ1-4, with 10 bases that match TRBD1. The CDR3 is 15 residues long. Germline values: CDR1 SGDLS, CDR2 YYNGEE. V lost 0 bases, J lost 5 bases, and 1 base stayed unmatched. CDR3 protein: CASSVAGQGNEKLFF. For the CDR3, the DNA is TGTGCCAGCAGCGTAGCGGGACAGGGGAATGAAAAACTGTTTTTT.

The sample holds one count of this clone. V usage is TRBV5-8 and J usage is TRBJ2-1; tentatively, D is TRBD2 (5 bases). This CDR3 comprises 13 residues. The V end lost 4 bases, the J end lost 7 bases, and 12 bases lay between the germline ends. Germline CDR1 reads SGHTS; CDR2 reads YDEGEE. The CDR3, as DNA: TGTGCCAGCAGCCGGGAACAGTATAATGAGCAGTTCTTC. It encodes CASSREQYNEQFF.

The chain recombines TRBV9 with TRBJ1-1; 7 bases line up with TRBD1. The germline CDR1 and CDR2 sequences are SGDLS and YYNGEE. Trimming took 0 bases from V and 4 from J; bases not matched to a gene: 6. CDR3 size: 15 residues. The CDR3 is CASSVGPGGGTEAFF. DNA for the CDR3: TGTGCCAGCAGCGTAGGCCCAGGGGGAGGCACTGAAGCTTTCTTT.

CDR3 region: CASSSPGQGPGKLFF. The DNA for the CDR3 is TGTGCCAGCAGTTCGCCGGGACAGGGGCCGGGAAAACTGTTTTTT. The J gene is TRBJ1-4, the V gene TRBV28; 10 bases align to TRBD1. CDR1 and CDR2 from the germline V gene are MDHEN and SYDVKM. V shed 4 bases, J shed 10 bases, and the junction held 9 bases outside the gene matches. The CDR3 sequence is 15 residues long. The full variable domain, in which reference TRBV28 and TRBJ1-4 provide the parts outside the CDR3, is DVKVTQSSRYLVKRTGEKVFLECVQDMDHENMFWYRQDPGLGLRLIYFSYDVKMKEKGDIPEGYSVSREKKERFSLILESASTNQTSMYLCASSSPGQGPGKLFFGSGTQLSVL.

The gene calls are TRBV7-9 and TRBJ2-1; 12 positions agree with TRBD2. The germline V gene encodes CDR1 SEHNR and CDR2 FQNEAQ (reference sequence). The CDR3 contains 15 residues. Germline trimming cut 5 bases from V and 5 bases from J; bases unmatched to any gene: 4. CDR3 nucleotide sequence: TGTGCCAGCAGCCGACTAGCGGGAGAGGACAATGAGCAGTTCTTC. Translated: CASSRLAGEDNEQFF.

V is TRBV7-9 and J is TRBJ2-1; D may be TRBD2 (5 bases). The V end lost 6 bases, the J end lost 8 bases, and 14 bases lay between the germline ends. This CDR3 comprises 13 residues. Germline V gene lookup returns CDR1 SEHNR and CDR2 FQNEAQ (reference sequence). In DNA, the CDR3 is TGTGCCAGCAGAATGGACTCCCTGGATGAGCAGTTCTTC. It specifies CASRMDSLDEQFF.

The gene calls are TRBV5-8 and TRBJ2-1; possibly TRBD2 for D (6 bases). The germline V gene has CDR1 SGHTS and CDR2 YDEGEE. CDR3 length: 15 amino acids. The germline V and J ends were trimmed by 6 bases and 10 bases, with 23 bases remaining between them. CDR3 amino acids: CASTWAAGTSWEQFF. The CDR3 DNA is TGTGCCAGCACCTGGGCCGCCGGGACTTCGTGGGAGCAGTTCTTC. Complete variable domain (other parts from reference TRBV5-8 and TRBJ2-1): EAGVTQSPTHLIKTRGQQATLRCSPISGHTSVYWYQQALGLGLQFLLWYDEGEERNRGNFPPRFSGRQFPNYSSELNVNALELEDSALYLCASTWAAGTSWEQFFGPGTRLTVL.

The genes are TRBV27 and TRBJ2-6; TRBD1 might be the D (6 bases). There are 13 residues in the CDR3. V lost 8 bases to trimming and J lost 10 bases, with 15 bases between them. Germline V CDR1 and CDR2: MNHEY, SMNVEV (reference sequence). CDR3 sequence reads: CASGLQGVNVLTF. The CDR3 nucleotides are TGTGCCAGCGGGTTACAGGGTGTTAACGTCCTGACTTTC.

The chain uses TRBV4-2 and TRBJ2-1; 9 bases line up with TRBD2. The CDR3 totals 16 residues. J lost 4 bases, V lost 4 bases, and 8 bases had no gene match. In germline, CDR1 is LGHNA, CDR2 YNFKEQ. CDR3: CASSPTLAGAYNEQFF. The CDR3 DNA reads TGTGCCAGCAGCCCTACCTTAGCGGGAGCTTACAATGAGCAGTTCTTC.

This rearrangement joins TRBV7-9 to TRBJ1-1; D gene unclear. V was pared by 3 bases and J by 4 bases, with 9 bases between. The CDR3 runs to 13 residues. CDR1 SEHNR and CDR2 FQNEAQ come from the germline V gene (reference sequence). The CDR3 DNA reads TGTGCCAGCAGCTTCGAGGGCAGCACTGAAGCTTTCTTT. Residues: CASSFEGSTEAFF.

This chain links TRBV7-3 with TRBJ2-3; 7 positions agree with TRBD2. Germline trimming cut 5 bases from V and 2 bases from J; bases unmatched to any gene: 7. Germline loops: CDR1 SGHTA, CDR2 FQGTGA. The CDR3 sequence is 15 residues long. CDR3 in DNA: TGTGCCAGCAGCCTCGTCGGGGGGAACACAGATACGCAGTATTTT. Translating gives CASSLVGGNTDTQYF.

Here the CDR3 reads CASKGASGRWAKNIQYF. CDR3 DNA: TGTGCCAGCAAGGGGGCTAGCGGGAGATGGGCCAAAAACATTCAGTACTTC. The rearrangement joins TRBV3-1 (or the pseudogene TRBV3-2) to TRBJ2-4; 10 nucleotides line up with TRBD2. The length of the CDR3 is 17 residues. Looked up from germline, CDR1 is LGHDT and CDR2 is YNNKEL (reference sequence). V shed 7 bases, J shed 1 base, and the junction held 10 bases outside the gene matches.

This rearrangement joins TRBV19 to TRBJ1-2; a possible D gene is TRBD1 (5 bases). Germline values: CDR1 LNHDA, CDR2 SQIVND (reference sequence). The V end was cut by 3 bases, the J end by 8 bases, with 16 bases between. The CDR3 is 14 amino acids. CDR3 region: CASSMGGVSGGYTF. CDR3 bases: TGTGCCAGTAGTATGGGGGGAGTCTCCGGAGGCTACACCTTC.

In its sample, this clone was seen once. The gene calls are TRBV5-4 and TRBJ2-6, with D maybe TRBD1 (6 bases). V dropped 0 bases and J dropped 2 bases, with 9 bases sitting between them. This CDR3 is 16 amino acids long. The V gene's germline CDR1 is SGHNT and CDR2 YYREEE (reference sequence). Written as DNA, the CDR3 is TGTGCCAGCAGCTTGGACAGGGATCCTGGGGCCAACGTCCTGACTTTC. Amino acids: CASSLDRDPGANVLTF.

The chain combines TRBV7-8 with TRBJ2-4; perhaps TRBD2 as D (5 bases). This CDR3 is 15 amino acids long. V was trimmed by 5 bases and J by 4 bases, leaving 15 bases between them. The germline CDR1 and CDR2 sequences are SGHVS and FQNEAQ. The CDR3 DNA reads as TGTGCCAGCAGCCCTCGGACGGAGGCGAAAAACATTCAGTACTTC. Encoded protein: CASSPRTEAKNIQYF.

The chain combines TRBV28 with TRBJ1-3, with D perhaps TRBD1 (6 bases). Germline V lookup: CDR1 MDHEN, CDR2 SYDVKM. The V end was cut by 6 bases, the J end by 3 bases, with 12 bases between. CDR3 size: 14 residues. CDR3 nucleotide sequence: TGTGCCAGCAGAGCAGGGGCTCATGGAAACACCATATATTTT. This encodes CASRAGAHGNTIYF.

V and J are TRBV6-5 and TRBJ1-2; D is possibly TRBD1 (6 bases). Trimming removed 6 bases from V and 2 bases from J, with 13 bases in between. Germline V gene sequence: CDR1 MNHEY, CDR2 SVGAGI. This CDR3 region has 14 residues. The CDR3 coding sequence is TGTGCCAGCAGCAAAAGGACAGTCAACTATGGCTACACCTTC. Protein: CASSKRTVNYGYTF.

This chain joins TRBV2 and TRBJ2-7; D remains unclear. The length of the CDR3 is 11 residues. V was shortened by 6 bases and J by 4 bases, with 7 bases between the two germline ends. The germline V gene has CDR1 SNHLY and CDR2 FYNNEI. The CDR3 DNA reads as TGTGCCAGCAGCCCCCAATACGAGCAGTACTTC. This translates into CASSPQYEQYF.